This T cell receptor (beta chain) is from a study of T cell repertoires in cytomegalovirus infection. Across the study: As its CMV epitopes, the study selected recently identified HLA-C-restricted and well-studied HLA-B-restricted targets. Public TCR beta signatures provided an indication of both CMV infection and a matching HLA type. Study findings and constraints: CMV carriers having the relevant HLA were flagged by cumulative public TCR beta family frequency. Within the response measured ex vivo, HLA-C-restricted CMV-specific TCR beta clonotypes were dominant.

Note on this clonotype: The antigen remains unidentified.

MiXCR, applied by TCRdb to the reads, yields one record per CDR3 protein. This table has more than 300,000 distinct CDR3 sequences, about 35% appearing once. Deletions cut 5 bases from V and 5 bases from J, with 15 bases between. Germline V lookup: CDR1 MNHEY, CDR2 SVGEGT. This CDR3 is 14 amino acids long. The sequence was obtained from a human donor in good health (CMV status not recorded). Some clones in this sample may be carry-over from other donors' samples. The chain carries TRBV6-2 or TRBV6-3 and TRBJ1-1; D uncertain. The source material was cultured PBMCs, sampled from culture after CMV antigen stimulation. The DNA of the CDR3 is TGTGCCAGCAGTCCCCCCGCCCGGACGACTGAAGCTTTCTTT. Amino acids: CASSPPARTTEAFF.